This TCR beta chain was sequenced in a study of sequential checkpoint blockade in melanoma. The overall study: Arm A got nivolumab then ipilimumab; arm B the reverse, 1:1. Under 95 pretreatment tumor DNA samples were TCRβ immunosequenced.

Profiled with immunoSEQ multiplex PCR; TCRdb holds only in-frame clones, not every one. The sample contains about 6,800 clones, 28% of which appear only once. CDR1 is SGHNT and CDR2 is YENEEA in the germline V gene. This CDR3 is 15 amino acids long. J lost 5 bases, V lost 5 bases, and 9 bases had no gene match. Described treatment: randomized to nivolumab then ipilimumab (arm A) or the reverse (arm B). The specimen comprised tumor tissue (inferred from file names), sampled from a patient given nivolumab and ipilimumab in sequence. J is TRBJ2-5 and V is TRBV11-3, with 9 bases identical to TRBD2. This TCR came from a human donor with melanoma. The CDR3 reads CASSQEGTSRETQYF. CDR3 coding DNA: TGTGCCAGCAGCCAGGAAGGGACTAGCCGGGAGACCCAGTACTTC.